This T cell receptor (beta chain) was obtained from a study of technical replicates of blood from a handful of donors. Trimming took 7 bases from V and 1 from J; bases not matched to a gene: 18. CDR3 length equals 19 residues. CDR1 is MDHEN and CDR2 is SYDVKM in the germline V gene. Generated by immunoSEQ multiplex PCR, the TCRdb table keeps only in-frame clones and is missing some. The sample shows tens of thousands of clones, 94% of them seen only once. The chain links TRBV28 to TRBJ2-7, with 11 bases that match TRBD2. This clonotype originated in a human donor in good health. Sequencing was carried out using T cells isolated from PBMCs. The CDR3 loop is CASTTGLAVRRETSYEQYF. The DNA for the CDR3 is TGTGCCAGCACAACGGGACTAGCGGTCCGGAGAGAGACGTCCTACGAGCAGTACTTC.